The 3 T cell receptor beta chains listed next were all sequenced from one sample in a study of identical twins. TCRdb recomputed calls from the 5' RACE reads with MiXCR, one row per CDR3 protein. The sample lists under 1 million distinct CDR3 sequences, roughly an eighth occurring once. The data also belong to a second study, concerning yellow fever vaccine responses in identical twins.

The sequenced sample was PBMCs. These receptors all come from a young woman in good health.

The genes are TRBV28 and TRBJ2-7; 9 positions agree with TRBD1. V shed 4 bases, J shed 2 bases, and the junction held 3 bases outside the gene matches. CDR3 length: 14 residues. Germline CDR1 MDHEN, CDR2 SYDVKM. The CDR3 sequence is CASSSGDRAYEQYF. The CDR3, as DNA: TGTGCCAGCAGTTCGGGGGACAGGGCCTACGAGCAGTACTTC. The complete variable domain, with remaining parts taken from reference TRBV28 and TRBJ2-7, reads DVKVTQSSRYLVKRTGEKVFLECVQDMDHENMFWYRQDPGLGLRLIYFSYDVKMKEKGDIPEGYSVSREKKERFSLILESASTNQTSMYLCASSSGDRAYEQYFGPGTRLTVT.

The chain couples TRBV9 to TRBJ2-7; TRBD2 matches at 7 bases. CDR3 length equals 13 residues. Germline loops: CDR1 SGDLS, CDR2 YYNGEE. The CDR3 bases are TGTGCAAGTGGGGGGGGACCATCCTACGAGCAGTACTTC. It yields the protein CASGGGPSYEQYF.

CDR3 bases: TGTGCCAGCAGCCAATATCCAACTAATGAAAAACTGTTTTTT. Protein sequence: CASSQYPTNEKLFF. This chain connects TRBV3-1 to TRBJ1-4; D unclear. The CDR3 runs 14 residues. Germline CDR1 is LGHDT and CDR2 is YNNKEL (reference sequence). V lost 2 bases, J lost 0 bases, and 4 bases lay in between.